This paragraph covers one T cell receptor (beta chain) sequence. Its antigen is not identified. The data belong to a study of cytomegalovirus exposure and HLA in healthy donors. General study findings and limits: Earlier analysis looked at TCR beta V segments, and most were productive about 87% or about 30% of the time.

Researchers ran the PCR with 60 Vbeta and 13 Jbeta primers. In the source study's methods: Later, some 75 million unique TCR beta chains were counted in an analysis, and approximately 10 million of them were shared. Profiling relied on immunoSEQ multiplex PCR, and the TCRdb table lists in-frame clones only, not all of them. From that table come the V and J calls and clone size; the DNA was used to work out D and trimming. The top ten clones hold 5.1% of a sample with 120,000 to 150,000 clones, about 80% of them seen once. While unrecorded immune exposures were likely, the donors were nominally healthy when sampled. Trimming pared 8 bases from V and 4 bases from J, leaving 20 bases between. Germline CDR1 and CDR2: MDHEN and SYDVKM. CDR3 length: 16 residues.

Specimen: PBMCs. V gene TRBV28 combines with J gene TRBJ2-2; no reliable D call. The TCR sequence derives from a male donor in good health and CMV-seronegative. The chain's CDR3 is CASAPSPGAGTGELFF. As DNA, the CDR3 is TGTGCCAGCGCTCCCAGCCCAGGCGCCGGCACCGGGGAGCTGTTTTTT.